This T cell receptor (beta chain) emerged from a study of T cells after posttransplantation cyclophosphamide. Of note for this clone: One end of the junction does not line up with germline, which may come from a read error.

Controls had myeloablative marrow grafts with methotrexate and calcineurin inhibitor, sampled at 1 year. Using immunoSEQ multiplex PCR, the repertoire was profiled, and TCRdb retains in-frame clones only, with some absent. Here the sample spans tens of thousands of clones, approximately 86% being singletons. Germline CDR1 reads MNHNY; CDR2 reads SVGAGI (reference sequence). This CDR3 spans 14 amino acids. The material sequenced was PBMCs, taken roughly a year after allogeneic stem cell transplant with calcineurin inhibitor and methotrexate. This TCR was recovered from a female patient aged 25-40 years who received an allogeneic stem cell transplant from an unrelated donor, was CMV-positive, and had acute and chronic GVHD. Part of the T cells may come from the graft donor. The gene calls are TRBV6-6 and TRBJ2-7, with D unclear. CDR3 sequence: CAISDDTGSYEQYF. For the CDR3, the DNA is TGTGCCATCAGTGACGATACGGGCTCCTACGAGCAGTACTTC.